The following is a TCR beta chain sequence with its context. Its specificity is unknown. Per the germline V gene, CDR1 is MNHNY and CDR2 is SVGAGI (reference sequence). This CDR3 spans 16 amino acids. Trimming stripped 2 bases from V and 0 bases from J, with 14 bases between. The primer mix had 60 Vbeta and 13 Jbeta primers. TCRdb keeps only in-frame clones here, not all; method: immunoSEQ multiplex PCR. The sample lists roughly 200,000 clones, about 82% occurring once. The data were obtained in a study of cytomegalovirus exposure and HLA in healthy donors. General study findings and limits: Specificity for CMV antigens was confirmed in vitro for a few of the CMV-associated chains. Overall, about 160 TCR beta chains were annotated as cytomegalovirus-associated. In a later analysis, the majority of CMV-associated beta chains seemingly showed HLA restriction.

Everyone who donated was a healthy bone marrow donor. Sample: PBMCs. This TCR derives from a woman aged 45-65 years in good health and CMV-seronegative. This chain links TRBV6-6 with TRBJ2-7; D is possibly TRBD1 (6 bases). The CDR3 spells CASSYPRTATSYEQYF. Written as DNA, the CDR3 is TGTGCCAGCAGTTACCCCAGGACAGCCACCTCCTACGAGCAGTACTTC.